Listed here are 27 T cell receptor beta chains from one sample, sequenced in a study of T cell responses to AZD1222 COVID-19 vaccine. The method was immunoSEQ multiplex PCR; TCRdb's version includes in-frame clones alone and lacks a portion of them. The sample records about 180,000 clones, 88% being singletons. The material sequenced was peripheral blood, taken on day 0 of AZD1222 vaccination. The receptors originated from an adult in good health.

V usage is TRBV5-1 and J usage is TRBJ2-2, with a tentative D call TRBD1 (5 bases). The CDR3 is 17 residues long. CDR1 and CDR2 from the germline V gene are SGHRS and YFSETQ. V lost 0 bases to trimming and J lost 4 bases, with 16 bases between them. In DNA form, the CDR3 reads TGCGCCAGCAGCTTGGGACCGACAGAGTCCGGCACCGGGGAGCTGTTTTTT. Its translation: CASSLGPTESGTGELFF.

The chain joins TRBV6-5 to TRBJ1-4; 7 nucleotides match TRBD1. Germline V gene sequence: CDR1 MNHEY, CDR2 SVGAGI. Trimming removed 4 bases from V and 7 bases from J; junction bases left unmatched: 6. The CDR3 has 14 residues. In nucleotides, the CDR3 is TGTGCCAGCAGTTTCACACAGGGGCGTGAAAAACTGTTTTTT. This encodes CASSFTQGREKLFF.

J is TRBJ2-7 and V is TRBV6-2 or TRBV6-3; D not resolved. Germline CDR1 is MNHEY and CDR2 is SVGEGT. The CDR3 has 12 amino acids. V dropped 2 bases and J dropped 5 bases, with 7 bases sitting between them. The CDR3 DNA reads TGTGCCAGCAGTTACGGGCGCAACGAGCAGTACTTC. It is translated as CASSYGRNEQYF.

The J gene is TRBJ2-7, the V gene TRBV5-1; possible D gene TRBD1, 6 bases. The germline V gene has CDR1 SGHRS and CDR2 YFSETQ. This CDR3 has 15 residues. V lost 0 bases and J 2 bases, leaving 12 bases between the germline ends. CDR3 in DNA: TGCGCCAGCAGCTTGGCTCCCGGGACACCCTACGAGCAGTACTTC. It translates to CASSLAPGTPYEQYF.

The V call is TRBV28, the J call TRBJ2-3; 10 bases match TRBD1. Trimming removed 4 bases from V and 3 bases from J; junction bases left unmatched: 7. The germline V gene encodes CDR1 MDHEN and CDR2 SYDVKM. This CDR3 has 16 residues. In nucleotides, the CDR3 is TGTGCCAGCAGTTCCACCGGGACAGGGGTTACAGATACGCAGTATTTT. Amino acids: CASSSTGTGVTDTQYF.

The chain carries TRBV27 and TRBJ2-7; D unclear. Trimming pared 6 bases from V and 4 bases from J, leaving 28 bases between. This CDR3 spans 18 amino acids. Germline CDR1 MNHEY, CDR2 SMNVEV (reference sequence). In nucleotides, the CDR3 is TGTGCCAGCAGCCTCAGACAAGCGAACTCCCAAATTTCGTACGAGCAGTACTTC. It specifies CASSLRQANSQISYEQYF.

This sequence joins TRBV4-1 and TRBJ2-1; TRBD2 matches 9 bases. Germline CDR1 and CDR2: MGHRA and YSYEKL. J gave up 1 base and V 2 bases, and 6 bases lay outside the gene matches. The CDR3 has 17 amino acids. The CDR3 region is CASSQTRAGGSYNEQFF. The CDR3 bases are TGCGCCAGCAGCCAAACGCGCGCGGGGGGGTCCTACAATGAGCAGTTCTTC.

This chain's CDR3 is CASSLQGFGTDTQYF. Here the CDR3 DNA reads TGCGCCAGCAGCTTGCAGGGGTTCGGCACAGATACGCAGTATTTT. This chain links TRBV5-1 with TRBJ2-3, with D perhaps TRBD1 (6 bases). V was trimmed by 1 base and J by 1 base, leaving 10 bases between them. This CDR3 has 15 residues. The germline CDR1 and CDR2 sequences are SGHRS and YFSETQ. Full variable domain (rest looked up from reference TRBV5-1 and TRBJ2-3): KAGVTQTPRYLIKTRGQQVTLSCSPISGHRSVSWYQQTPGQGLQFLFEYFSETQRNKGNFPGRFSGRQFSNSRSEMNVSTLELGDSALYLCASSLQGFGTDTQYFGPGTRLTVL.

This clone was recorded a few times. The V call is TRBV5-1, the J call TRBJ1-6; 8 positions match TRBD1. The CDR3 contains 15 residues. J lost 9 bases, V lost 1 base, and 6 bases had no gene match. Germline loops: CDR1 SGHRS, CDR2 YFSETQ. The CDR3 bases are TGCGCCAGCAGCTTGCTGGACAGGGATCGTTCACCCCTCCACTTT. Amino acid sequence: CASSLLDRDRSPLHF.

This chain connects TRBV6-6 to TRBJ2-5; D not resolved. From germline, CDR1 is MNHNY and CDR2 SVGAGI (reference sequence). This CDR3 has 12 amino acids. The V end lost 6 bases, the J end lost 1 base, and 6 bases lay between the germline ends. The CDR3 loop reads CASRDSQETQYF. CDR3 coding DNA: TGTGCCAGCAGGGATAGCCAAGAGACCCAGTACTTC.

V and J are TRBV6-6 and TRBJ2-7; 7 nucleotides align to TRBD1. The CDR3 totals 12 residues. J gave up 3 bases and V 9 bases, and 5 bases lay outside the gene matches. Per germline, CDR1 MNHNY and CDR2 SVGAGI (reference sequence). CDR3 bases: TGTGCCAGTTCGACAGGGATCTACGAGCAGTACTTC. It yields the protein CASSTGIYEQYF.

The chain links TRBV7-6 to TRBJ1-2; weak D call: TRBD1 (6 bases). V lost 4 bases and J lost 2, with 20 bases in between. The CDR3 is 17 residues long. Looked up from germline, CDR1 is SGHVS and CDR2 is FNYEAQ. The CDR3 DNA sequence: TGTGCCAGCAGCTCTCGGACAGATCTACACTCAAACTATGGCTACACCTTC. Translating gives CASSSRTDLHSNYGYTF.

The chain recombines TRBV28 with TRBJ2-7; D unclear. Germline lookup yields CDR1 MDHEN and CDR2 SYDVKM. The CDR3 consists of 12 residues. Trimming shortened V by 1 base and J by 6 bases, and 7 bases separated the two germline ends. The CDR3 sequence is CASSLSDSEQYF. The CDR3 nucleotides read TGTGCCAGCAGTTTATCCGATTCCGAGCAGTACTTC. Variable domain in full (rest from reference TRBV28 and TRBJ2-7): DVKVTQSSRYLVKRTGEKVFLECVQDMDHENMFWYRQDPGLGLRLIYFSYDVKMKEKGDIPEGYSVSREKKERFSLILESASTNQTSMYLCASSLSDSEQYFGPGTRLTVT.

J is TRBJ2-4 and V is TRBV3-1 (or the pseudogene TRBV3-2); D is possibly TRBD1 (5 bases). V dropped 3 bases and J dropped 7 bases, with 19 bases sitting between them. The CDR3 totals 16 residues. CDR1 LGHDT and CDR2 YNNKEL come from the germline V gene (reference sequence). CDR3 sequence (DNA): TGTGCCAGCAGCCAGGCCAGGGCAGGATTCGGGAACATTCAGTACTTC. Amino acid sequence: CASSQARAGFGNIQYF.

The V gene is TRBV5-1, the J gene TRBJ2-1; TRBD2 matches at 9 bases. The CDR3 has 15 residues. The germline V gene encodes CDR1 SGHRS and CDR2 YFSETQ. J gave up 4 bases and V 7 bases, and 9 bases lay outside the gene matches. The CDR3 protein is CASGRELAGYNEQFF. CDR3 coding DNA: TGCGCCAGCGGTCGCGAACTAGCGGGTTACAATGAGCAGTTCTTC.

V usage is TRBV6-4 and J usage is TRBJ1-2; 7 nucleotides agree with TRBD1. In germline, CDR1 is MRHNA, CDR2 SNTAGT. Germline trimming cut 7 bases from V and 4 bases from J; bases unmatched to any gene: 12. This CDR3 comprises 15 residues. The CDR3 is CASNRRGPRVYGYTF. As DNA, the CDR3 is TGTGCCAGCAACCGTAGGGGGCCTCGGGTCTATGGCTACACCTTC.

This chain joins TRBV3-1 (or the pseudogene TRBV3-2) and TRBJ1-6, with D perhaps TRBD1 (6 bases). The CDR3 spans 17 residues. Per germline, CDR1 LGHDT and CDR2 YNNKEL (reference sequence). V was clipped by 1 base and J by 5 bases, with 15 bases between them. The CDR3 loop is CASSQVFGGLDNSPLHF. As DNA, the CDR3 is TGTGCCAGCAGCCAAGTTTTTGGGGGCCTGGATAATTCACCCCTCCACTTT.

This chain links TRBV6-5 with TRBJ1-2; perhaps TRBD1 as D (6 bases). V was cut by 2 bases and J by 7 bases, with 8 bases left in between. The CDR3 sequence is 12 residues long. Germline CDR1 reads MNHEY; CDR2 reads SVGAGI. The CDR3 protein is CASSYQGSGYTF. The CDR3 bases are TGTGCCAGCAGTTACCAGGGGAGTGGCTACACCTTC.

The gene calls are TRBV7-9 and TRBJ2-7; TRBD1 aligns across 10 bases. V lost 4 bases and J lost 6; bases outside the gene matches: 9. The germline V gene encodes CDR1 SEHNR and CDR2 FQNEAQ (reference sequence). The CDR3 sequence is 15 residues long. The CDR3, as DNA: TGTGCCAGCAGCTCCTCGAGGACAGGGGGAAGCGAGCAGTACTTC. Its translation: CASSSSRTGGSEQYF. The full variable domain, with the rest looked up from reference TRBV7-9 and TRBJ2-7, is DTGVSQNPRHKITKRGQNVTFRCDPISEHNRLYWYRQTLGQGPEFLTYFQNEAQLEKSRLLSDRFSAERPKGSFSTLEIQRTEQGDSAMYLCASSSSRTGGSEQYFGPGTRLTVT.

The rearrangement uses TRBV29-1 and TRBJ2-5; D gene ambiguous. CDR3 length: 14 amino acids. V was cut by 0 bases and J by 5 bases, with 13 bases left in between. Germline values: CDR1 SQVTM, CDR2 ANQGSEA. The CDR3 sequence: CSVEESGLSETQYF. CDR3 sequence (DNA): TGCAGCGTTGAAGAATCTGGTCTGTCGGAGACCCAGTACTTC.

The count of this clone is one. The V gene is TRBV4-1, the J gene TRBJ1-3, with a possible D match to TRBD1 (5 bases). The CDR3 is 19 residues long. V lost 2 bases to trimming and J lost 6 bases, with 26 bases between them. Looked up from germline, CDR1 is MGHRA and CDR2 is YSYEKL. The CDR3 coding sequence is TGCGCCAGCAGCCAATCGTGGAGACAGCCTCGGGCTTTGCCAAACACCATATATTTT. It codes for CASSQSWRQPRALPNTIYF.

The rearrangement links TRBV5-1 to TRBJ1-1; 9 bases are a match to TRBD1. V was pared by 5 bases and J by 1 base, with 12 bases of the junction left unmatched. Germline values: CDR1 SGHRS, CDR2 YFSETQ. The CDR3 is 17 amino acids. This CDR3 is CASSGSQGAMGNTEAFF. As DNA, the CDR3 is TGCGCCAGCAGTGGTTCACAGGGGGCTATGGGGAACACTGAAGCTTTCTTT.

The table lists this clone with a count of one. This chain joins TRBV2 and TRBJ2-3; D possibly uses TRBD1 or TRBD2 (6 bases each). Germline CDR1 SNHLY, CDR2 FYNNEI. V was clipped by 2 bases and J by 4 bases, with 13 bases between them. This CDR3 comprises 15 residues. The CDR3 nucleotides read TGTGCCAGCAGTGAATGGGGGGCGCCCCCAGATACGCAGTATTTT. It specifies CASSEWGAPPDTQYF. The entire variable domain, with the rest obtained from reference TRBV2 and TRBJ2-3, is as follows: EPEVTQTPSHQVTQMGQEVILRCVPISNHLYFYWYRQILGQKVEFLVSFYNNEISEKSEIFDDQFSVERPDGSNFTLKIRSTKLEDSAMYFCASSEWGAPPDTQYFGPGTRLTVL.

The chain is built from TRBV4-1 and TRBJ2-6; 11 positions match TRBD1. Germline V gene sequence: CDR1 MGHRA, CDR2 YSYEKL. The J segment lost 3 bases and the V segment lost 6 bases, leaving 7 bases of the junction unmatched. This CDR3 region has 17 residues. The DNA of the CDR3 is TGCGCCAGCAGGGGCGGGACAGGGGGAGTTGGGGCCAACGTCCTGACTTTC. The encoded protein is CASRGGTGGVGANVLTF.

This chain joins TRBV6-5 and TRBJ2-7, with D tentatively TRBD1 or TRBD2 (6 bases each). In germline, CDR1 is MNHEY, CDR2 SVGAGI. V lost 6 bases and J 0 bases, leaving 15 bases between the germline ends. The CDR3 extends over 15 amino acids. The CDR3 nucleotides are TGTGCCAGCAGCCGCGGGACACAGAGCTCCTACGAGCAGTACTTC. It translates to CASSRGTQSSYEQYF.

This clone was found a few times. This rearrangement joins TRBV3-1 (or the pseudogene TRBV3-2) to TRBJ1-2; no reliable D call. V dropped 5 bases and J dropped 2 bases, with 12 bases sitting between them. This CDR3 has 14 amino acids. Germline lookup yields CDR1 LGHDT and CDR2 YNNKEL (reference sequence). CDR3: CASSSLAANYGYTF. As DNA, the CDR3 is TGTGCCAGCAGCTCTTTGGCCGCAAACTATGGCTACACCTTC.

The gene calls are TRBV30 and TRBJ1-2; D remains unclear. Looked up from germline, CDR1 is GTSNPN and CDR2 is SVGIG (reference sequence). Trimming left V 3 bases short and J 10 bases short, with 21 bases between. The length of the CDR3 is 14 residues. In DNA form, the CDR3 reads TGTGCCTGGAGGATCGAACAGACTGGGGAGTCCTACACCTTC. It translates to CAWRIEQTGESYTF.